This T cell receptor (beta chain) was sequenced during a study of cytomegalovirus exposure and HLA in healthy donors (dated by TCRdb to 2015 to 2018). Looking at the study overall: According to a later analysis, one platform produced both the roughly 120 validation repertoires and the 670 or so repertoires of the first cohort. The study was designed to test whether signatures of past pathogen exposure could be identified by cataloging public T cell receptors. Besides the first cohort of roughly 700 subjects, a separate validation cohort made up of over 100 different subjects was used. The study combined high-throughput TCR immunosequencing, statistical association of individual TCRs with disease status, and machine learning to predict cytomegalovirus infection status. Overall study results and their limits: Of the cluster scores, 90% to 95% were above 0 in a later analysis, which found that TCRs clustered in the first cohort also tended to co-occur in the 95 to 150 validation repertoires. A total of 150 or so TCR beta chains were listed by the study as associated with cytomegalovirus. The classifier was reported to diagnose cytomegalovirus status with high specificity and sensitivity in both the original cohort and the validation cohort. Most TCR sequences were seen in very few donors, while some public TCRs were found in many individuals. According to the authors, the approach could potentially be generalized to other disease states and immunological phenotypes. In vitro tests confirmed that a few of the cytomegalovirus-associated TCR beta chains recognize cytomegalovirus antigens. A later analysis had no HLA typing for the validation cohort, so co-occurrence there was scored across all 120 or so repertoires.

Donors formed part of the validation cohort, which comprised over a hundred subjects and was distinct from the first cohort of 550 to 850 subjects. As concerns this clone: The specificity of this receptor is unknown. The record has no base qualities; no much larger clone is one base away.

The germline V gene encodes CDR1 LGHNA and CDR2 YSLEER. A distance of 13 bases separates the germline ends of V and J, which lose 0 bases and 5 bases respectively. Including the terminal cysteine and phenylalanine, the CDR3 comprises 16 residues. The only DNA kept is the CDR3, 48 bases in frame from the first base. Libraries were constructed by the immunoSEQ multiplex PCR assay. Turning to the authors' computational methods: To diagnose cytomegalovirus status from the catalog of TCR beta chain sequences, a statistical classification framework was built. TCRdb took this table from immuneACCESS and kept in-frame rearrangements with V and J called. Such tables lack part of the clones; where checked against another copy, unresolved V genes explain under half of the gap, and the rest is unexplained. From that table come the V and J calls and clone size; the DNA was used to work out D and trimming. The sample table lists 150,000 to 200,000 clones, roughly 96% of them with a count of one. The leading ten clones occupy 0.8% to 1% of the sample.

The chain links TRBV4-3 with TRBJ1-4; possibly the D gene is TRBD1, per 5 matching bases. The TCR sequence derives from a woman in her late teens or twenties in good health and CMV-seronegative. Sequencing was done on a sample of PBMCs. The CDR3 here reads CASSQDKGLSNEKLFF. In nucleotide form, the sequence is TGCGCCAGCAGCCAAGATAAGGGGCTCTCGAATGAAAAACTGTTTTTT.